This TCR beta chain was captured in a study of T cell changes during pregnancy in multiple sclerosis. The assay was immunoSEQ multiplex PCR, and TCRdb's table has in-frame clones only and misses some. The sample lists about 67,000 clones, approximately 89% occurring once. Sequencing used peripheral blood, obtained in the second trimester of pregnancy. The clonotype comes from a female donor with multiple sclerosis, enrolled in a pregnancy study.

CDR3 loop: CASSYQGAGYGYTF. As DNA, the CDR3 is TGTGCCAGCAGCTACCAGGGGGCAGGGTATGGCTACACCTTC. The V call is TRBV7-9, the J call TRBJ1-2, with TRBD1 matching 8 bases. Germline CDR1 SEHNR, CDR2 FQNEAQ (reference sequence). Trimming cost V 4 bases and J 5 bases; bases outside gene matches: 6. This CDR3 comprises 14 residues.